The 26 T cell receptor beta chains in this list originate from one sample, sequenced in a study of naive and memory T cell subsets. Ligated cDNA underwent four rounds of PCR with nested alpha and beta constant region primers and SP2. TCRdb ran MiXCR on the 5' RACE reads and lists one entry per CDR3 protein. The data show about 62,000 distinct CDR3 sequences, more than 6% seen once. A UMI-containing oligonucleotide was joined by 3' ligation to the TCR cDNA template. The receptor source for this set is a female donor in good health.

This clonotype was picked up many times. CDR3 DNA: TGTGCCAGCAGTTCACTGACCTTGGGACTAGCGGGAGACTCAGATACGCAGTATTTT. Translating gives CASSSLTLGLAGDSDTQYF. The chain combines TRBV28 with TRBJ2-3; 14 nucleotides align to TRBD2. Germline CDR1 MDHEN, CDR2 SYDVKM. The CDR3 is made up of 19 amino acids. Trimming removed 4 bases from V and 4 bases from J; junction bases left unmatched: 13.

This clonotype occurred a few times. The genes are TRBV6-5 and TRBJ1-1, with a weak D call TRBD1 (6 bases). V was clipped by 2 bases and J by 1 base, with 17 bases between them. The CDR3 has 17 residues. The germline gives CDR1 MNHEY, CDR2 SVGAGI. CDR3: CASSYAFPGERNTEAFF. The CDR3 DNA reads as TGTGCCAGCAGTTACGCATTTCCAGGGGAAAGGAACACTGAAGCTTTCTTT.

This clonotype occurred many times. In nucleotides, the CDR3 is TGCAGCGTAGTGCAGAGAGAGGTCTCCAATGAGCAGTTCTTC. Protein product: CSVVQREVSNEQFF. The gene calls are TRBV29-1 and TRBJ2-1; D is uncertain. The CDR3 totals 14 residues. CDR1 and CDR2 (germline): SQVTM, ANQGSEA. V lost 6 bases and J 6 bases, leaving 18 bases between the germline ends.

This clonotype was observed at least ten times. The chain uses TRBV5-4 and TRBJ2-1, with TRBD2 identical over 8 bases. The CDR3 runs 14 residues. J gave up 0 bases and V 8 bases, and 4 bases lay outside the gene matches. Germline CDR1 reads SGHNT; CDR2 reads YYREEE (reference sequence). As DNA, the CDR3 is TGTGCCAGTTATAGCGGGAACTCCTACAATGAGCAGTTCTTC. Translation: CASYSGNSYNEQFF.

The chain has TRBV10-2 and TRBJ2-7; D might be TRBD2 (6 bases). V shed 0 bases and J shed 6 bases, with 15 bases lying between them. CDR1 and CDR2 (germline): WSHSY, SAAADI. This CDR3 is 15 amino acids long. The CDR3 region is CASSESEGGRGEQYF. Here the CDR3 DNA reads TGCGCCAGCAGTGAGTCGGAAGGAGGGCGGGGCGAGCAGTACTTC.

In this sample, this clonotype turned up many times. The CDR3 reads CAISDPGEGKAFF. The CDR3 DNA reads TGTGCCATCAGTGACCCGGGAGAAGGGAAAGCTTTCTTT. This sequence joins TRBV10-3 and TRBJ1-1; no definite D call. This CDR3 has 13 residues. The germline V gene encodes CDR1 ENHRY and CDR2 SYGVKD. V gave up 3 bases and J gave up 9 bases, with 14 bases separating them.

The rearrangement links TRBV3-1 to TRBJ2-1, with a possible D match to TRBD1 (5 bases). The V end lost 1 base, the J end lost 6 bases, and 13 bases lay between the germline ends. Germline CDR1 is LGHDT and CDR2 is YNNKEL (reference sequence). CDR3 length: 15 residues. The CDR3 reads CASSQVGREGNEQFF. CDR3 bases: TGTGCCAGCAGCCAAGTTGGCAGGGAAGGCAATGAGCAGTTCTTC.

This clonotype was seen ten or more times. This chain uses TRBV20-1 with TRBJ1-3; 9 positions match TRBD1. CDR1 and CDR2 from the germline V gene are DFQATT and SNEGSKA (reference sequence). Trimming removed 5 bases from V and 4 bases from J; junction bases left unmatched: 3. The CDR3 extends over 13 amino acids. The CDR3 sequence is CSARTGAGNTIYF. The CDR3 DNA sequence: TGCAGTGCTCGGACAGGGGCGGGAAACACCATATATTTT.

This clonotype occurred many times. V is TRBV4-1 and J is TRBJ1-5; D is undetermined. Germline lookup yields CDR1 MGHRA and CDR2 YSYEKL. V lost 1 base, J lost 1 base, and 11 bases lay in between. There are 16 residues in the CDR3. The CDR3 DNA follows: TGCGCCAGCAGCCAAGGGGCAGTCGGGAGCAATCAGCCCCAGCATTTT. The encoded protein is CASSQGAVGSNQPQHF.

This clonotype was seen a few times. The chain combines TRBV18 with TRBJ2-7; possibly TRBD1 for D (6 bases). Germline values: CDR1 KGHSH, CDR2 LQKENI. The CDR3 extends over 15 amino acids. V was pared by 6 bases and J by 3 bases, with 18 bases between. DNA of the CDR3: TGTGCCAGCTCCACCCGGGACACTACATTCTACGAGCAGTACTTC. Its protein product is CASSTRDTTFYEQYF. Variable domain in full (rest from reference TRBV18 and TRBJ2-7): NAGVMQNPRHLVRRRGQEARLRCSPMKGHSHVYWYRQLPEEGLKFMVYLQKENIIDESGMPKERFSAEFPKEGPSILRIQQVVRGDSAAYFCASSTRDTTFYEQYFGPGTRLTVT.

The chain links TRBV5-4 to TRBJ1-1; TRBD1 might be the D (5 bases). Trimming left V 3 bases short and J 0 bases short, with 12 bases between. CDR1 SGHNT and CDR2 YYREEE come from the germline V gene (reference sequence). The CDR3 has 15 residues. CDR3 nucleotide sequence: TGTGCCAGCAGCTCCTCCGGGGCAGTGAACACTGAAGCTTTCTTT. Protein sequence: CASSSSGAVNTEAFF.

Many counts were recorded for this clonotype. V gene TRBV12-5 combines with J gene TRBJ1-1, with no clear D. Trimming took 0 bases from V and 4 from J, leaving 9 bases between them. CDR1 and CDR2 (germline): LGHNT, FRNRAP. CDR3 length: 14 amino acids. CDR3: CASGLVLSITEAFF. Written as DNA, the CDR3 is TGTGCTAGTGGTTTGGTACTTTCGATCACTGAAGCTTTCTTT.

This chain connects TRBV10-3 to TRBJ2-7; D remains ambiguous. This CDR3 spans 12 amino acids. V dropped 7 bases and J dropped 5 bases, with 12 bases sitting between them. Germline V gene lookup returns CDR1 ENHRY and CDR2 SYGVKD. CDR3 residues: CAITARIHEQYF. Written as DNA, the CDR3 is TGTGCCATCACCGCCAGGATCCACGAGCAGTACTTC.

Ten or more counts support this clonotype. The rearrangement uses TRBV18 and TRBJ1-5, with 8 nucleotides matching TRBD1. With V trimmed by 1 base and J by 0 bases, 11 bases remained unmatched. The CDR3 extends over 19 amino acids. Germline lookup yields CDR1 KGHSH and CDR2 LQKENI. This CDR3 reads CASSPRPGGRGDSNQPQHF. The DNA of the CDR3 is TGTGCCAGCTCACCACGGCCAGGGGGCCGGGGGGATAGCAATCAGCCCCAGCATTTT.

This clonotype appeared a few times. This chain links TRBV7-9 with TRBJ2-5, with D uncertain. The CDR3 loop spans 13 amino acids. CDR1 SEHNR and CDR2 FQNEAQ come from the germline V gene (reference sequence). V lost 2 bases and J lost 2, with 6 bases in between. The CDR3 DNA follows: TGTGCCAGCAGCTTACGAGTGCAAGAGACCCAGTACTTC. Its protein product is CASSLRVQETQYF.

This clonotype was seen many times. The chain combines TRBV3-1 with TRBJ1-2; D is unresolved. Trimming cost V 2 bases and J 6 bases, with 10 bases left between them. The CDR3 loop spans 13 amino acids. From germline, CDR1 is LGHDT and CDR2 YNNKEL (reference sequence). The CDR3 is CASSQFEPHGYTF. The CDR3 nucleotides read TGTGCCAGCAGCCAATTCGAACCACATGGCTACACCTTC.

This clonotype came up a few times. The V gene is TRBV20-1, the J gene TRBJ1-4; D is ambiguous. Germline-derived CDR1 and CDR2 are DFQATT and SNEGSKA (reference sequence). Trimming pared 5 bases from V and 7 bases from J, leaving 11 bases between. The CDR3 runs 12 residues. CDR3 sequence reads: CSAEARGEKLFF. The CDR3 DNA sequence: TGCAGTGCTGAAGCCCGCGGTGAAAAACTGTTTTTT.

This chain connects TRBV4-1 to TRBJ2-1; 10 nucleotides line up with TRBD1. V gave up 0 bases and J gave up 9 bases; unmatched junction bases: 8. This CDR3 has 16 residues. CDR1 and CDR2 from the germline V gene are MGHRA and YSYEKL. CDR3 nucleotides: TGCGCCAGCAGCCAAGACCGGGACAGGGGTTTAGGTGAGCAGTTCTTC. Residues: CASSQDRDRGLGEQFF.

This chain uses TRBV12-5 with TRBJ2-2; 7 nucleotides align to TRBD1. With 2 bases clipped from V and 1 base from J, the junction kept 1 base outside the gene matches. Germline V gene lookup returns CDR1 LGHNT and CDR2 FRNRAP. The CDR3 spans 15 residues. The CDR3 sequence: CASGLPGGNTGELFF. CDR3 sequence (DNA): TGTGCTAGTGGTTTGCCAGGGGGGAACACCGGGGAGCTGTTTTTT.

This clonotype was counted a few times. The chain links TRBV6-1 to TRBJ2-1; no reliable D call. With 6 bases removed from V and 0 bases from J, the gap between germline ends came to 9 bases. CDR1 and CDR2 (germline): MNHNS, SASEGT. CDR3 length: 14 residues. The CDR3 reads CASRGEFSYNEQFF. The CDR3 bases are TGTGCCAGCAGAGGAGAGTTCTCCTACAATGAGCAGTTCTTC.

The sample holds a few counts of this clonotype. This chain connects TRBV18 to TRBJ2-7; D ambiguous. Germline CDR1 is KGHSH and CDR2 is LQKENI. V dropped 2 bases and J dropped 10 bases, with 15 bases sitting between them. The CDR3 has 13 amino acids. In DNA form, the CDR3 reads TGTGCCAGCTCACCAAATACTGCGACTCCCCAGTACTTC. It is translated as CASSPNTATPQYF.

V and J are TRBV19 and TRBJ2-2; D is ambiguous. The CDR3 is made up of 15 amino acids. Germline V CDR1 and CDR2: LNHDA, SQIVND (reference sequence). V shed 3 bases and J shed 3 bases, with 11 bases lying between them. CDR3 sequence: CASSIIASYTGELFF. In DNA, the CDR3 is TGTGCCAGTAGTATTATAGCCAGTTACACCGGGGAGCTGTTTTTT.

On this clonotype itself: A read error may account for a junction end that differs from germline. The CDR3 region has the DNA TGCAGTATGGACGGCTCCCACAATGAGCAGTTCTTC. Translating gives CSMDGSHNEQFF. The rearrangement links TRBV29-1 to TRBJ2-1; D ambiguous. CDR3 length: 12 amino acids. Germline V gene sequence: CDR1 SQVTM, CDR2 ANQGSEA.

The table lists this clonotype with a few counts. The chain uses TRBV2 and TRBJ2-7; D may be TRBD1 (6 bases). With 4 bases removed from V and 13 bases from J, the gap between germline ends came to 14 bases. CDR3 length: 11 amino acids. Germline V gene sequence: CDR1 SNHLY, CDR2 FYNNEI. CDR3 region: CASSAGQLLYF. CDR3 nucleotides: TGTGCCAGCAGTGCGGGACAACTTCTTTACTTC.

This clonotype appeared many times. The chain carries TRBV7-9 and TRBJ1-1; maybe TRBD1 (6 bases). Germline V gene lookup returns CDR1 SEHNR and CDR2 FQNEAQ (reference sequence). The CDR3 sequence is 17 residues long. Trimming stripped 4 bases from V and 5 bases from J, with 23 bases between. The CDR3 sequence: CASSSRAGAGRGTEAFF. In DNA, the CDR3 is TGTGCCAGCAGCTCCAGGGCGGGGGCAGGCCGCGGGACTGAAGCTTTCTTT.

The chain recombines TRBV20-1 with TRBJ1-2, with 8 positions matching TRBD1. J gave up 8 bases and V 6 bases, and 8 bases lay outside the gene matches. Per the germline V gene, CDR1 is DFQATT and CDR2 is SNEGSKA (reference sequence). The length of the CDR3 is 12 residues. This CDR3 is CSAGQGVDGYTF. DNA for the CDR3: TGCAGTGCAGGACAGGGCGTTGACGGCTACACCTTC.